The 23 T cell receptor beta chains below were found in one sample sequenced in a study of blood T cells in healthy people across ages. PCR was performed a second time for roughly 7 to 11 cycles using a sample-barcoded 5' primer and a J-beta primer mix. Using its own MiXCR run on the 5' RACE reads, TCRdb lists one record per CDR3 protein. Among about 750,000 distinct CDR3 sequences listed, around half were seen once. Sequenced input: blood. These receptors all stem from a man older than 75 in good health.

The chain combines TRBV7-3 with TRBJ2-1; TRBD2 matches 14 bases. Looked up from germline, CDR1 is SGHTA and CDR2 is FQGTGA. There are 15 residues in the CDR3. J was trimmed by 9 bases and V by 6 bases; bases with no gene match: 7. In nucleotides, the CDR3 is TGTGCCAGCAGTTTGACTAGCGGGAGGGCAAGTGAGCAGTTCTTC. Translating it yields CASSLTSGRASEQFF.

The chain uses TRBV10-3 and TRBJ2-1; tentative D call: TRBD2 (6 bases). Between the trimmed V and J ends, which lost 6 bases and 0 bases, there was a span of 12 bases. The CDR3 has 15 amino acids. Germline CDR1 ENHRY, CDR2 SYGVKD. CDR3 in DNA: TGTGCCATCAGGCCAGCCGGGAGCTCCTACAATGAGCAGTTCTTC. Amino acid sequence: CAIRPAGSSYNEQFF.

The chain joins TRBV5-1 to TRBJ2-5; 9 nucleotides line up with TRBD1. J was trimmed by 2 bases and V by 4 bases; bases with no gene match: 9. CDR3 length: 16 residues. CDR1 is SGHRS and CDR2 is YFSETQ in the germline V gene. Here the CDR3 reads CASSLTGQGRQETQYF. The DNA of the CDR3 is TGCGCCAGCAGCCTGACCGGACAGGGGAGGCAAGAGACCCAGTACTTC.

CDR3 bases: TGCGCCAGCAGCTTGAGGGCTAGCGGGATTCAAGAGACCCAGTACTTC. This sequence encodes CASSLRASGIQETQYF. This sequence joins TRBV5-1 and TRBJ2-4, with TRBD2 matching over 9 bases. The DNA end is more similar to TRBJ2-5, so the J call may be wrong. The CDR3 length is 16 residues. Per the germline V gene, CDR1 is SGHRS and CDR2 is YFSETQ.

This clonotype has more than one count but fewer than ten. The J gene is TRBJ2-7, the V gene TRBV20-1; D uncertain. The CDR3 contains 14 residues. Trimming shortened V by 3 bases and J by 3 bases, and 15 bases separated the two germline ends. CDR1 is DFQATT and CDR2 is SNEGSKA in the germline V gene (reference sequence). The CDR3 loop is CSARVSPADYEQYF. The CDR3 nucleotides read TGCAGTGCTAGGGTGTCTCCAGCAGACTACGAGCAGTACTTC.

This clonotype showed up many times. The chain couples TRBV11-2 to TRBJ2-1, with 10 bases fitting TRBD2. V shed 5 bases and J 7 bases; nucleotides not matched to a gene: 8. The CDR3 consists of 15 residues. In germline, CDR1 is SGHAT, CDR2 FQNNGV. CDR3 region: CASSEVAGGRNEQFF. CDR3 in DNA: TGTGCCAGCAGCGAGGTAGCGGGAGGCAGGAATGAGCAGTTCTTC.

This clonotype showed up just once. The chain combines TRBV20-1 with TRBJ2-1; D may be TRBD2 (5 bases). This CDR3 is 16 amino acids long. CDR1 DFQATT and CDR2 SNEGSKA come from the germline V gene (reference sequence). V was trimmed by 0 bases and J by 5 bases, leaving 17 bases between them. The CDR3 bases are TGCAGTGCTAGAGATAGGACGAGACTACCAAACAATGAGCAGTTCTTC. This codes for CSARDRTRLPNNEQFF.

This clonotype came up a few times. V and J are TRBV10-3 and TRBJ2-1; 11 bases match TRBD2. This CDR3 is built from 16 residues. V shed 0 bases and J 8 bases; nucleotides not matched to a gene: 6. Per the germline V gene, CDR1 is ENHRY and CDR2 is SYGVKD. This chain's CDR3 is CAISESRLAGGYEQFF. CDR3 DNA: TGTGCCATCAGTGAGTCGCGGCTAGCGGGAGGATATGAGCAGTTCTTC.

This rearrangement joins TRBV29-1 to TRBJ2-6; D not resolved. The CDR3 contains 13 residues. Trimming took 4 bases from V and 4 from J, leaving 8 bases between them. Germline values: CDR1 SQVTM, CDR2 ANQGSEA. Here the CDR3 reads CSVGAAGANVLTF. In nucleotides, the CDR3 is TGCAGCGTTGGGGCGGCAGGGGCCAACGTCCTGACTTTC.

The chain uses TRBV12-3 or TRBV12-4 and TRBJ2-3; tentatively, D is TRBD2 (5 bases). The CDR3 consists of 15 residues. Trimming took off 5 bases at V and 2 bases at J, with 14 bases between the two ends. CDR3 protein: CASSRPLVITDTQYF. The CDR3 DNA follows: TGTGCCAGCAGTCGGCCACTAGTGATCACAGATACGCAGTATTTT.

The chain employs TRBV29-1 and TRBJ2-7; TRBD1 is a possible D gene (6 bases). The ends were cut back, 7 bases at V and 1 base at J, with 14 bases in the middle. Germline V gene sequence: CDR1 SQVTM, CDR2 ANQGSEA. CDR3 length: 13 residues. CDR3 region: CSGQGRQSYEQYF. CDR3 nucleotide sequence: TGCAGCGGTCAGGGGCGACAATCCTACGAGCAGTACTTC.

The V call is TRBV9, the J call TRBJ2-1; D remains ambiguous. The CDR3 extends over 14 amino acids. Germline CDR1 is SGDLS and CDR2 is YYNGEE. V shed 0 bases and J shed 4 bases, with 8 bases lying between them. CDR3 protein: CASSVEVGYNEQFF. The CDR3 DNA follows: TGTGCCAGCAGCGTAGAAGTGGGGTACAATGAGCAGTTCTTC.

This clonotype occurred once. The chain carries TRBV12-3 or TRBV12-4 and TRBJ2-3, with 9 bases matching TRBD2. With V trimmed by 8 bases and J by 5 bases, 14 bases remained unmatched. CDR3 length equals 16 residues. CDR3 in amino acids: CASAPQAGLARDTQYF. The CDR3 DNA reads TGTGCCAGCGCCCCCCAAGCTGGACTAGCGAGAGATACGCAGTATTTT.

Worth noting for this clonotype: Relative to the germline gene, one junction end is altered; a read error may explain this. The gene calls are TRBV11-1 and TRBJ1-6; D unclear. The CDR3 spans 16 residues. The germline CDR1 and CDR2 sequences are SGHAT and FQDESV (reference sequence). CDR3 sequence (DNA): TGCGCCAGCAGCTCTACCGGGCCTACGATGAATTCACCCCTCCACTTT. Its protein product is CASSSTGPTMNSPLHF. The entire variable domain, with the rest obtained from reference TRBV11-1 and TRBJ1-6, is as follows: EAEVAQSPRYKITEKSQAVAFWCDPISGHATLYWYRQILGQGPELLVQFQDESVVDDSQLPKDRFSAERLKGVDSTLKIQPAELGDSAMYLCASSSTGPTMNSPLHFGNGTRLTVT.

The chain combines TRBV28 with TRBJ1-1, with D uncertain. Germline loops: CDR1 MDHEN, CDR2 SYDVKM. Trimming shortened V by 3 bases and J by 1 base, and 6 bases separated the two germline ends. The length of the CDR3 is 13 residues. The CDR3 DNA reads as TGTGCCAGCAGTTTCCCAAGGAACACTGAAGCTTTCTTT. Protein product: CASSFPRNTEAFF.

This chain links TRBV7-9 with TRBJ2-3; D tentatively fits TRBD1 or TRBD2 (6 bases each). Germline-derived CDR1 and CDR2 are SEHNR and FQNEAQ (reference sequence). The CDR3 is 16 amino acids. The V gene lost 5 bases and the J gene lost 2 bases, with 17 bases spanning the gap. Written as DNA, the CDR3 is TGTGCCAGCAGCCCCTCGGGGGCACCCAACACAGATACGCAGTATTTT. Translating it yields CASSPSGAPNTDTQYF.

The V call is TRBV24-1, the J call TRBJ1-1, with TRBD1 matching 7 bases. Germline CDR1 and CDR2: KGHDR and SFDVKD. This CDR3 is 11 amino acids long. The trim removed 9 bases at V and 3 bases at J, leaving 0 bases unmatched. The DNA of the CDR3 is TGTGCCACCGACAGGGACACTGAAGCTTTCTTT. Its protein is CATDRDTEAFF.

This clonotype was seen a few times. The CDR3, as DNA: TGCAGTGCTAGAGACCGCGAAAGGGAGGTAGGGGGTGAGCAGTACTTC. Translation gives CSARDREREVGGEQYF. The chain joins TRBV20-1 to TRBJ2-4; D might be TRBD1 or TRBD2, each matching 6 bases. Trimming stripped 0 bases from V and 13 bases from J, with 25 bases between. This CDR3 region has 16 residues. Germline V CDR1 and CDR2: DFQATT, SNEGSKA (reference sequence).

This sequence joins TRBV6-5 and TRBJ2-1; D might be TRBD2 (5 bases). The V gene's germline CDR1 is MNHEY and CDR2 SVGAGI. The CDR3 contains 12 residues. Trimming shortened V by 5 bases and J by 7 bases, and 9 bases separated the two germline ends. CDR3 protein: CASSHLANEQFF. The CDR3 nucleotides are TGTGCCAGCAGTCACCTAGCAAATGAGCAGTTCTTC.

The rearrangement joins TRBV19 to TRBJ2-1; D gene uncertain. Germline assignment: CDR1 LNHDA and CDR2 SQIVND (reference sequence). The CDR3 extends over 14 amino acids. V shed 7 bases and J shed 2 bases, with 12 bases lying between them. The CDR3 DNA reads as TGTGCCAGTAAGGTGGGAACAGCCTACAATGAGCAGTTCTTC. This translates into CASKVGTAYNEQFF.

This chain joins TRBV12-3 or TRBV12-4 and TRBJ2-3; 7 bases match TRBD2. With V trimmed by 7 bases and J by 14 bases, 18 bases remained unmatched. This CDR3 comprises 14 residues. CDR3: CASNGAGAVRYAYF. Here the CDR3 DNA reads TGTGCCAGCAACGGGGCGGGAGCTGTGAGATACGCGTATTTT.

The gene calls are TRBV4-1 and TRBJ2-1, with D hard to call. V lost 2 bases to trimming and J lost 0 bases, with 8 bases between them. Germline V gene sequence: CDR1 MGHRA, CDR2 YSYEKL. The CDR3 sequence is 15 residues long. The chain's CDR3 is CASSQILDSYNEQFF. The CDR3 region has the DNA TGCGCCAGCAGCCAAATTCTGGACTCCTACAATGAGCAGTTCTTC.

The table lists this clonotype with a few counts. This chain uses TRBV9 with TRBJ2-5, with TRBD2 matching 7 bases. CDR1 and CDR2 from the germline V gene are SGDLS and YYNGEE. The J segment lost 1 base and the V segment lost 0 bases, leaving 6 bases of the junction unmatched. This CDR3 region has 16 residues. CDR3 in amino acids: CASSVGPSGLQETQYF. As DNA, the CDR3 is TGTGCCAGCAGCGTAGGGCCTAGCGGCCTCCAAGAGACCCAGTACTTC.